A selection of T cell receptor beta chains follows, all from one sample in a study of OX40 agonist ivuxolimab in advanced cancers. Sequencing used immunoSEQ multiplex PCR; TCRdb keeps in-frame clones, though not all of them. The table has 65,000 to 80,000 clones, approximately 90% seen once. Source: CD4+ or CD8+ T cells sorted from blood, taken in a trial of the OX40 agonist ivuxolimab. These TCRs come from an adult with an advanced solid tumor such as melanoma, head and neck, liver or kidney cancer. Each CDR3 is given with its conserved first and last residue. D genes are given only for firm matches. Clone size is not always given. Where it is, it says once, few, many or a class for expanded clones.

CASSGTSSGEKLFF	TGTGCCAGCAGTGGGACCTCGAGCGGTGAAAAACTGTTTTTT	.	TRBV2	.	14	TRBJ1-4
CASSFDSTNTGELFF	TGTGCCAGCAGCTTTGACTCTACGAACACCGGGGAGCTGTTTTTT	.	TRBV11-2	.	15	TRBJ2-2
CASSLAGSGANVLTF	TGTGCCAGCAGCTTGGCGGGATCTGGGGCCAACGTCCTGACTTTC	.	TRBV5-4	.	15	TRBJ2-6
CASSQSNPGFFTDTQYF	TGCGCCAGCAGTCAATCGAACCCGGGATTTTTCACAGATACGCAGTATTTT	.	TRBV23-1	.	17	TRBJ2-3
CASSTAYEQYF	TGTGCCAGCAGTACGGCTTACGAGCAGTACTTC	.	TRBV7-2	.	11	TRBJ2-7
CASSLGSDSNQPQHF	TGTGCCAGCAGCCTGGGGTCAGATAGCAATCAGCCCCAGCATTTT	.	TRBV5-4	.	15	TRBJ1-5
CASSPQGTGELFF	TGTGCCAGCAGCCCACAGGGTACCGGGGAGCTGTTTTTT	.	TRBV5-4	once	13	TRBJ2-2
CASKDSMNTEAFF	TGTGCCAGCAAGGACAGTATGAACACTGAAGCTTTCTTT	.	TRBV28	once	13	TRBJ1-1
CASSPPNSGGHGYTF	TGTGCCAGCAGCCCCCCGAATTCGGGAGGGCATGGCTACACCTTC	.	TRBV14	.	15	TRBJ1-2
CAWSDPRLNTGELFF	TGTGCCTGGAGTGACCCGAGACTAAACACCGGGGAGCTGTTTTTT	.	TRBV30	.	15	TRBJ2-2
CASSPGLGYGTDTQYF	TGTGCCAGCTCACCGGGACTAGGATATGGCACAGATACGCAGTATTTT	TRBD2	TRBV18	.	16	TRBJ2-3
CASSLDPGNDGYTF	TGCGCCAGCAGCTTGGATCCGGGGAACGATGGCTACACCTTC	.	TRBV5-1	once	14	TRBJ1-2
CASSLGGTSTDTQYF	TGCGCCAGCAGCTTGGGAGGGACTAGCACAGATACGCAGTATTTT	.	TRBV5-1	.	15	TRBJ2-3
CASSLGPVNTEAFF	TGTGCCAGCAGCTTGGGTCCGGTGAACACTGAAGCTTTCTTT	.	TRBV5-8	.	14	TRBJ1-1
CASSSPQPGHGNSPLHF	TGTGCCAGCAGTTCACCTCAACCGGGACATGGTAATTCACCCCTCCACTTT	.	TRBV28	.	17	TRBJ1-6
CASSLTGGGNTIYF	TGTGCCAGCTCACTCACAGGGGGAGGAAACACCATATATTTT	TRBD1	TRBV18	once	14	TRBJ1-3